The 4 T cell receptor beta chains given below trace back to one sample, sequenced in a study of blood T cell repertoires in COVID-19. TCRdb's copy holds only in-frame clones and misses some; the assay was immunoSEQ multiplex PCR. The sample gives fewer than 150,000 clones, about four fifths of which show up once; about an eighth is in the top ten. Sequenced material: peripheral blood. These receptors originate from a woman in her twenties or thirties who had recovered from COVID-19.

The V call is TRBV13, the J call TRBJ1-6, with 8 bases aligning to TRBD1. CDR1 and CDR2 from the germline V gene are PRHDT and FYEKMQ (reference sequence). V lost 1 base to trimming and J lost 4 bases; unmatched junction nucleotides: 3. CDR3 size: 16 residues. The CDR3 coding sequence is TGTGCCAGCAGCTTAGAGGGGGACAGGTATAATTCACCCCTCCACTTT. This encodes CASSLEGDRYNSPLHF.

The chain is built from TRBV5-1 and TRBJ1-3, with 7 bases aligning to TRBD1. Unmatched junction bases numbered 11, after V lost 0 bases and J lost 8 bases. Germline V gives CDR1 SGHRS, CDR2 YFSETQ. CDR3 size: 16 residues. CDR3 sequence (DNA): TGCGCCAGCAGCTTGGCCCAAGCAGGGGGAAAAGACACCATATATTTT. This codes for CASSLAQAGGKDTIYF. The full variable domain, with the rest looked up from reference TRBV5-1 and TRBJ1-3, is KAGVTQTPRYLIKTRGQQVTLSCSPISGHRSVSWYQQTPGQGLQFLFEYFSETQRNKGNFPGRFSGRQFSNSRSEMNVSTLELGDSALYLCASSLAQAGGKDTIYFGEGSWLTVV.

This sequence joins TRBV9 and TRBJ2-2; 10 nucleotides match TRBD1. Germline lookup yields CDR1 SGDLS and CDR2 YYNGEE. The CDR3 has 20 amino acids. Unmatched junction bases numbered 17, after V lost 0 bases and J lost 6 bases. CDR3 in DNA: TGTGCCAGCAGCGTAGCTTTACATTTTCATGGGACAGGGGAGGCCGGGGAGCTGTTTTTT. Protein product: CASSVALHFHGTGEAGELFF.

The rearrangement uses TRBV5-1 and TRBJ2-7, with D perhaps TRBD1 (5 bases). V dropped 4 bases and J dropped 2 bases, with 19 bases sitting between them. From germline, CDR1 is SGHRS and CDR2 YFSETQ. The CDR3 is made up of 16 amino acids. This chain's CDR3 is CASSGTGNRPPYEQYF. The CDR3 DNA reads TGCGCCAGCAGCGGAACAGGAAATCGACCCCCCTACGAGCAGTACTTC.